This record looks at one TCR beta chain sequence and its context. Its cognate antigen is unknown. Germline V gives CDR1 SQVTM, CDR2 ANQGSEA. The ends lost 6 bases at V and 3 bases at J; junction bases unmatched: 8. The CDR3 runs to 14 residues. Sequencing was performed with immunoSEQ multiplex PCR; in TCRdb, only in-frame clones are kept and a portion is missing. The sample comprises roughly 130,000 clones, around 88% of which are singletons, and about 8% rests with the top ten. The data originate from a study of identifying expanded T cells in peripheral blood. The study's findings and limits: Differentially abundant clones: about 1.3 between replicates, about 16 at about two weeks, around 19 at four. Approximately 2-week clone count variance significantly increased as total template count grew.

Collection occurred without any documented infections or immune events in donors. Sequenced: blood. V gene TRBV29-1 combines with J gene TRBJ2-3; 8 positions match TRBD2. The sequence derives from a person between 18 and 69 years old in good health. CDR3 DNA: TGCAGCGTCAGGACTAGCTCCGCGACAGATACGCAGTATTTT. Its protein is CSVRTSSATDTQYF.